One and the same sample provided the 19 T cell receptor beta chains below, sequenced in a study of read filtering for tumor transcriptome and immune sequencing. Molecular barcoded adaptors covering alpha/delta and beta/gamma chains were used on roughly 400 ng RNA. Using its own MiXCR run on the reads, TCRdb lists one record per CDR3 protein. The table has 15,000 to 20,000 distinct CDR3 sequences, 22% seen once. The sequenced material came from a population of CD138-negative cells sorted from bone marrow. Receptor source: a donor aged 40 or over with multiple myeloma.

V usage is TRBV30 and J usage is TRBJ2-1; 11 bases align to TRBD2. Per the germline V gene, CDR1 is GTSNPN and CDR2 is SVGIG (reference sequence). The CDR3 covers 16 residues. V shed 2 bases and J 0 bases; nucleotides not matched to a gene: 3. DNA for the CDR3: TGTGCCTGGAGTCGACTAGCGGGAAGCTCCTACAATGAGCAGTTCTTC. Translated, it gives CAWSRLAGSSYNEQFF.

This clonotype showed up many times. The chain is built from TRBV7-2 and TRBJ2-7, with D possibly TRBD2 on 6 matching bases. Trimming pared 0 bases from V and 4 bases from J, leaving 13 bases between. The germline V gene encodes CDR1 SGHTA and CDR2 FQGNSA. The CDR3 consists of 15 residues. CDR3 sequence: CASSLAGGKAYEQYF. The CDR3 nucleotides read TGTGCCAGCAGCTTAGCGGGAGGTAAAGCTTACGAGCAGTACTTC.

This clonotype was detected many times. The J gene is TRBJ2-2, the V gene TRBV29-1; TRBD1 matches at 11 bases. This CDR3 comprises 14 residues. CDR1 is SQVTM and CDR2 is ANQGSEA in the germline V gene. J gave up 6 bases and V 7 bases, and 7 bases lay outside the gene matches. This CDR3 is CSGTPGQGAGELFF. CDR3 nucleotides: TGCAGCGGAACCCCGGGACAGGGGGCCGGGGAGCTGTTTTTT.

This clonotype is medium-sized in the sample. The chain recombines TRBV29-1 with TRBJ2-2; 10 bases are a match to TRBD2. Germline CDR1 and CDR2: SQVTM and ANQGSEA. The CDR3 runs 15 residues. The J segment lost 2 bases and the V segment lost 1 base, leaving 1 base of the junction unmatched. DNA of the CDR3: TGCAGCGTTGAAGGGACTAGCGGTAACACCGGGGAGCTGTTTTTT. It is translated as CSVEGTSGNTGELFF.

This clonotype was observed a single time. The rearrangement uses TRBV28 and TRBJ2-7; 9 nucleotides line up with TRBD1. The CDR3 extends over 13 amino acids. Germline CDR1 is MDHEN and CDR2 is SYDVKM. V trimming: 6 bases; J trimming: 9 bases; junction bases outside the gene matches: 9. CDR3 in DNA: TGTGCCAGCAGGCCGGGACAGGGTTTCGGGCAGTACTTC. As protein: CASRPGQGFGQYF.

The table lists this clonotype with many counts. This chain joins TRBV5-1 and TRBJ2-1, with TRBD1 matching 12 bases. The length of the CDR3 is 17 residues. Germline CDR1 and CDR2: SGHRS and YFSETQ. The trim removed 0 bases at V and 7 bases at J, leaving 8 bases unmatched. The CDR3 protein is CASSLEGVGQGANEQFF. For the CDR3, the DNA is TGCGCCAGCAGCTTGGAAGGGGTGGGACAGGGGGCGAATGAGCAGTTCTTC.

In regard to this clonotype: Possible read error: a much larger clone is one base away. The chain employs TRBV6-2 or TRBV6-3 and TRBJ2-7; 9 bases map to TRBD2. Germline trimming cut 7 bases from V and 6 bases from J; bases unmatched to any gene: 25. Per germline, CDR1 MNHEY and CDR2 SVGEGT. The CDR3 consists of 19 residues. The CDR3 coding sequence is TGTGCCAGCACTCCCGCCGCTGGACAAGCGGGAGGAGGGGTCCTCGAGCAGTACTTC. This codes for CASTPAAGQAGGGVLEQYF.

This clonotype was observed a single time. A read error is possible here, since a much larger clone lies one base away. The chain links TRBV5-6 to TRBJ2-3; D might be TRBD2 (6 bases). CDR3 size: 11 residues. Germline CDR1 SGHDT, CDR2 YYEEEE. V was cut by 4 bases and J by 6 bases, with 6 bases left in between. Here the CDR3 reads CASSRGDTQYF. The CDR3 DNA reads as TGTGCCAGCAGCCGGGGGGATACGCAGTATTTT.

The sample holds a few counts of this clonotype. This could be a read error, since a much larger clone is one nucleotide away. This sequence joins TRBV28 and TRBJ2-3, with a possible D match to TRBD2 (5 bases). V was pared by 5 bases and J by 1 base, with 13 bases between. Germline V gene sequence: CDR1 MDHEN, CDR2 SYDVKM. This CDR3 contains 15 residues. Here the CDR3 reads CASSPPGIGTDTQYF. The CDR3 bases are TGTGCCAGCAGTCCGCCGGGGATAGGCACAGATACGCAGTATTTT. Combining the CDR3 with reference TRBV28 and TRBJ2-3 gives the whole variable domain DVKVTQSSRYLVKRTGEKVFLECVQDMDHENMFWYRQDPGLGLRLIYFSYDVKMKEKGDIPEGYSVSREKKERFSLILESASTNQTSMYLCASSPPGIGTDTQYFGPGTRLTVL.

This clonotype has ten or more counts. The J gene is TRBJ2-5, the V gene TRBV20-1; the D gene could be TRBD1 or TRBD2 (5 bases each). The V and J ends lost 5 bases and 1 base respectively, with 17 bases between them. This CDR3 has 15 residues. Germline lookup yields CDR1 DFQATT and CDR2 SNEGSKA (reference sequence). Here the CDR3 DNA reads TGCAGTGCTGGGACCGATTCGGGAACCCAAGAGACCCAGTACTTC. Its translation: CSAGTDSGTQETQYF.

This clonotype was counted ten times or more. The V and J genes are TRBV28 and TRBJ2-6; tentatively, D is TRBD2 (5 bases). CDR3 length: 16 residues. Trimming removed 2 bases from V and 0 bases from J, with 8 bases in between. Germline V CDR1 and CDR2: MDHEN, SYDVKM. CDR3 DNA sequence: TGTGCCAGCAGTTTAGCCGGGAACTCTGGGGCCAACGTCCTGACTTTC. This codes for CASSLAGNSGANVLTF.

This clonotype is deemed medium-sized. The V and J genes are TRBV6-5 and TRBJ2-1; D is tentatively TRBD1 or TRBD2 (5 bases each). Trimming cost V 0 bases and J 8 bases, with 11 bases left between them. The V gene's germline CDR1 is MNHEY and CDR2 SVGAGI. This CDR3 region has 14 residues. The CDR3 reads CASSYSGTDDEQFF. Written as DNA, the CDR3 is TGTGCCAGCAGTTACTCTGGGACGGACGATGAGCAGTTCTTC.

A note on this clonotype: This may come from a read error, since a much larger clone is one base off. The V and J genes are TRBV7-2 and TRBJ1-5; 8 bases match TRBD1. From germline, CDR1 is SGHTA and CDR2 FQGNSA. This CDR3 contains 14 residues. The V gene end was trimmed by 4 bases and the J gene end by 15 bases; junction bases not matched to a gene: 14. The CDR3 protein is CASSSMETGADRHF. Here the CDR3 DNA reads TGTGCCAGCAGCTCGATGGAGACAGGGGCAGATCGGCATTTT.

Comments on this clonotype: This may stem from a read error, because a much larger clone lies one nucleotide away. The rearrangement links TRBV29-1 to TRBJ2-3; D unclear. The CDR3 runs to 15 residues. V was pared by 5 bases and J by 3 bases, with 18 bases between. The germline V gene has CDR1 SQVTM and CDR2 ANQGSEA. DNA for the CDR3: TGCAGCGTTCTGACTCGCCTACGGACGACAGATACGCAGTATTTT. Amino acid sequence: CSVLTRLRTTDTQYF.

About this clonotype: This may come from a read error, since a much larger clone is one base off. The chain uses TRBV7-9 and TRBJ2-1, with TRBD2 identical over 10 bases. Germline V gene lookup returns CDR1 SEHNR and CDR2 FQNEAQ (reference sequence). V shed 2 bases and J 6 bases; nucleotides not matched to a gene: 10. The CDR3 has 17 amino acids. This chain's CDR3 is CASSLSASGSICNEQFF. DNA of the CDR3: TGTGCCAGCAGCTTATCGGCTAGCGGGAGTATCTGCAATGAGCAGTTCTTC.

V gene TRBV29-1 combines with J gene TRBJ2-1; no clear D. The CDR3 has 13 residues. Trimming took 8 bases from V and 4 from J, leaving 15 bases between them. Germline V gene sequence: CDR1 SQVTM, CDR2 ANQGSEA. As DNA, the CDR3 is TGCAGCAATCTAGAGATCGGGTACAATGAGCAGTTCTTC. Its protein is CSNLEIGYNEQFF.

The genes are TRBV4-3 and TRBJ2-1; D is uncertain. Looked up from germline, CDR1 is LGHNA and CDR2 is YSLEER. V lost 0 bases, J lost 0 bases, and 12 bases lay in between. This CDR3 spans 17 amino acids. DNA of the CDR3: TGCGCCAGCAGCCAAGAGGAAGCGCTCAGCTCCTACAATGAGCAGTTCTTC. This gives the protein CASSQEEALSSYNEQFF.

This clonotype has at least ten counts. The chain carries TRBV29-1 and TRBJ2-7, with D hard to call. The CDR3 spans 12 residues. The ends were cut back, 4 bases at V and 2 bases at J, with 9 bases in the middle. CDR1 and CDR2 from the germline V gene are SQVTM and ANQGSEA. This CDR3 is CSVVGETYEQYF. The CDR3 region has the DNA TGCAGCGTTGTAGGCGAGACCTACGAGCAGTACTTC.

This clonotype was detected a few times. V is TRBV20-1 and J is TRBJ2-7, with 7 nucleotides matching TRBD2. Germline-derived CDR1 and CDR2 are DFQATT and SNEGSKA (reference sequence). V was clipped by 0 bases and J by 12 bases; unmatched bases: 5. The CDR3 runs to 11 residues. The CDR3 DNA reads TGCAGTGCTAGAGAAGCGGGAAGAAGGTACTTC. Its translation is CSAREAGRRYF.